Sequencing of this T cell receptor (beta chain) was carried out in a study of PD-L1 blockade in urothelial cancer. Whole-study context: Patients commenced intravenous atezolizumab, 1,200 mg every 3 weeks, in the mid-2010s. Blood drawn 3 weeks (second dose) and 6 weeks after treatment start was analyzed. Male sex and bladder-origin urothelial cancer characterized about 90% of the roughly 30 patients.

The CDR3 has 12 residues. V lost 3 bases and J 7 bases, leaving 8 bases between the germline ends. Germline values: CDR1 SGDLS, CDR2 YYNGEE. The table came from immunoSEQ multiplex PCR; TCRdb's copy has only in-frame clones and leaves some out. Of 30,000 or so clones listed, 80% are singletons. The specimen comprised PBMCs, sampled around atezolizumab (anti-PD-L1) treatment. The rearrangement links TRBV9 to TRBJ2-1, with TRBD2 as a possible D gene (5 bases). This receptor was identified in a middle-aged man with urothelial cancer. The CDR3 bases are TGTGCCAGCAGCGCGGGATTTAATGAGCAGTTCTTC. Residues: CASSAGFNEQFF.